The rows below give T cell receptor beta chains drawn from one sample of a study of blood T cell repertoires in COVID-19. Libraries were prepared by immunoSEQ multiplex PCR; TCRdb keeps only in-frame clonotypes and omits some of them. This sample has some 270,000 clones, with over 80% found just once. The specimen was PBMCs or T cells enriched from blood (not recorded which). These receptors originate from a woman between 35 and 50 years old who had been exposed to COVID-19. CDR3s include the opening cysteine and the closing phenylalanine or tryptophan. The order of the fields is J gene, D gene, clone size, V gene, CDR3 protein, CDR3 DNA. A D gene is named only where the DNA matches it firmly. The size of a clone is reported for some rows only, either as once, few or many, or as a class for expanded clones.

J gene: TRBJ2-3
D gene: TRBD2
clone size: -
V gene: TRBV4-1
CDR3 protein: CASSQQLVAGGHRSTDTQYF
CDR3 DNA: TGCGCCAGCAGCCAACAGTTGGTGGCGGGGGGGCATCGGAGCACAGATACGCAGTATTTT

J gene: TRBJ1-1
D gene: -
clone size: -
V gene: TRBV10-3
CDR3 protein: CAISEGRVGVTEAFF
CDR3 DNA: TGTGCCATCAGTGAAGGGAGGGTTGGGGTCACTGAAGCTTTCTTT

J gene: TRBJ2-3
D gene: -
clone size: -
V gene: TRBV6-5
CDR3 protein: CASSSGVGTDTQYF
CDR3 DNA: TGTGCCAGCAGTTCGGGAGTAGGGACAGATACGCAGTATTTT

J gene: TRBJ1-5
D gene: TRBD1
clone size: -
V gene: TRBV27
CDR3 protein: CASSWDSRGNQPQHF
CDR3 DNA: TGTGCCAGCAGTTGGGACAGTCGGGGCAATCAGCCCCAGCATTTT

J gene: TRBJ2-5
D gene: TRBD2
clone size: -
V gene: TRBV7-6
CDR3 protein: CASSSPSGAQETQYF
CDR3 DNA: TGTGCCAGCAGCTCACCTAGCGGGGCTCAAGAGACCCAGTACTTC

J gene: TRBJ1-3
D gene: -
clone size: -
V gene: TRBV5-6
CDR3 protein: CASSLMTSGNTIYF
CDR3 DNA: TGTGCCAGCAGCTTGATGACTTCTGGAAACACCATATATTTT

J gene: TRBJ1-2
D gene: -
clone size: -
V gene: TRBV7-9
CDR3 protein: CASSPTGLGYGYTF
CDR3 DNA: TGTGCCAGCAGTCCGACAGGTCTCGGCTATGGCTACACCTTC

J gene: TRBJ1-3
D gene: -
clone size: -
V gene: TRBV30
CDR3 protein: CAWSVTTRGNTIYF
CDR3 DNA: TGTGCCTGGAGTGTAACGACGCGGGGAAACACCATATATTTT

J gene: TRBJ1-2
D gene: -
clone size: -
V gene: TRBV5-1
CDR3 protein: CASSLTVTNYGYTF
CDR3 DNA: TGTGCCAGCAGCTTGACAGTGACTAACTATGGCTACACCTTC

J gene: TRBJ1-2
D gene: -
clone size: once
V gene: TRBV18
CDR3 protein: CASSPGAVDGYTF
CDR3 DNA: TGTGCCAGCTCACCAGGGGCAGTTGATGGCTACACCTTC

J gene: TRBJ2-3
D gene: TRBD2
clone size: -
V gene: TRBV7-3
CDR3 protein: CASSRTSGRRGTDTQYF
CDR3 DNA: TGTGCCAGCAGCCGGACTAGCGGGAGGAGGGGCACAGATACGCAGTATTTT

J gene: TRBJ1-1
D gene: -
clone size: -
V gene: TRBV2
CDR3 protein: CASGRGEGTEAFF
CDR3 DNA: TGTGCCAGCGGGCGGGGAGAGGGTACTGAAGCTTTCTTT

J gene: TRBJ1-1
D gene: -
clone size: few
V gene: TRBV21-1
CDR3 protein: CASRLKFTGGRGIHTEAFF
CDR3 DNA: TGTGCCAGCAGGCTTAAATTTACCGGAGGCAGGGGGATCCACACTGAAGCTTTCTTT

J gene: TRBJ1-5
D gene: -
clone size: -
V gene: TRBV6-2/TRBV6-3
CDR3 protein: CASSYVGGSGSNQPQHF
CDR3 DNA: TGTGCCAGCAGTTACGTGGGGGGAAGTGGGAGCAATCAGCCCCAGCATTTT

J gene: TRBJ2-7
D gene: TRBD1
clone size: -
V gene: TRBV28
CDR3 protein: CASSASGTGIYEQYF
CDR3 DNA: TGTGCCAGCAGCGCTTCCGGGACAGGGATCTACGAGCAGTACTTC

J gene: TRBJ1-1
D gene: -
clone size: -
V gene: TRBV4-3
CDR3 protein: CASSQEPGLTNTEAFF
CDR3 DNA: TGCGCCAGCAGCCAGGAGCCGGGACTCACAAACACTGAAGCTTTCTTT

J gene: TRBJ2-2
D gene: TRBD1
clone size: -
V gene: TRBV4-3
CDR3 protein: CASSTKAAGQGGTGELFF
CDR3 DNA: TGCGCCAGCAGCACAAAGGCCGCGGGACAGGGTGGCACCGGGGAGCTGTTTTTT

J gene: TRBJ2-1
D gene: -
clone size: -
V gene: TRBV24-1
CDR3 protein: CATRELDGNEQFF
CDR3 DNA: TGTGCCACCCGCGAACTAGACGGCAATGAGCAGTTCTTC

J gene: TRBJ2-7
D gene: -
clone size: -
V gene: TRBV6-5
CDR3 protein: CASSSFYEQYF
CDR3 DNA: TGTGCCAGCAGTTCCTTCTACGAGCAGTACTTC

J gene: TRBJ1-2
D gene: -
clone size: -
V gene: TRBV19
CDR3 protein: CASSISTGRYGYTF
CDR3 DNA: TGTGCCAGTAGTATATCGACAGGCCGCTATGGCTACACCTTC

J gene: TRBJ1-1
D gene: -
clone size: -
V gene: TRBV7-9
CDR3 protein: CASSLEGTRGAIF
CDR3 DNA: TGTGCCAGCAGCTTAGAGGGGACGCGCGGGGCTATCTTT

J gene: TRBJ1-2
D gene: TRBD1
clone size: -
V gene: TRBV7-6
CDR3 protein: CASSSRGQGGNGYTF
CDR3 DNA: TGTGCCAGCAGCTCAAGGGGACAGGGAGGGAATGGCTACACCTTC

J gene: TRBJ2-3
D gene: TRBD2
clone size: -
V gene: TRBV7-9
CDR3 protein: CASSPPGLADRTDTQYF
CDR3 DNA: TGTGCCAGCAGCCCCCCCGGGCTAGCGGACCGCACAGATACGCAGTATTTT

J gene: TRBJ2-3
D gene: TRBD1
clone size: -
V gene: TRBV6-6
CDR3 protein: CASSGGQVNTDTQYF
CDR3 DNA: TGTGCCAGCAGCGGGGGACAGGTGAACACAGATACGCAGTATTTT

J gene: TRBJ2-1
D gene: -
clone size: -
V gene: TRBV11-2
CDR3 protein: CASSPDRFYNEQFF
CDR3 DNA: TGTGCCAGCAGCCCCGACAGGTTTTACAATGAGCAGTTCTTC

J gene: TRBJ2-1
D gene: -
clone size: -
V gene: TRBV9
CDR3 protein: CASSVEGGSYNEQFF
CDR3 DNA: TGTGCCAGCAGCGTAGAAGGGGGCTCCTACAATGAGCAGTTCTTC

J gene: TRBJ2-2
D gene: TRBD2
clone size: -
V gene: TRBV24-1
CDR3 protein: CATALADTGELFF
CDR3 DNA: TGTGCCACGGCACTAGCGGACACCGGGGAGCTGTTTTTT

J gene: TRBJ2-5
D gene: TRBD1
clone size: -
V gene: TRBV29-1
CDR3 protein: CSVKQGAGETQYF
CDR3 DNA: TGCAGCGTAAAGCAGGGGGCCGGGGAGACCCAGTACTTC

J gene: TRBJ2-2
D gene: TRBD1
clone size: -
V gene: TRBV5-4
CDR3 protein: CASSPRGQAGELFF
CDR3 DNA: TGTGCCAGCAGTCCTCGGGGACAGGCCGGGGAGCTGTTTTTT

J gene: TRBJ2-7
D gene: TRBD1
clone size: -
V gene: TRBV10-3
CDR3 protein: CAIRGAPGQGYEQYF
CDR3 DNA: TGTGCCATCAGGGGGGCACCGGGACAGGGATACGAGCAGTACTTC

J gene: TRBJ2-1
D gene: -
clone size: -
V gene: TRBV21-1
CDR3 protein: CASRRSDRSHPSSYNEQFF
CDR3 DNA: TGTGCCAGCAGACGAAGTGACAGGAGCCACCCGAGCTCCTACAATGAGCAGTTCTTC

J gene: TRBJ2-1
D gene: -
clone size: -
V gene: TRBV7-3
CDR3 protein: CASSPPGTSYNEQFF
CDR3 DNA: TGTGCCAGCAGCCCACCGGGGACTTCCTACAATGAGCAGTTCTTC

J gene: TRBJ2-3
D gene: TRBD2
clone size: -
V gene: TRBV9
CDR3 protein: CASSPVTSGISDTQYF
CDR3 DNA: TGTGCCAGCAGCCCCGTCACTAGCGGGATTTCAGATACGCAGTATTTT

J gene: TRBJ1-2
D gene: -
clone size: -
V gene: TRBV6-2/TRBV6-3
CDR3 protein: CASSFPQAAGRLYGYTF
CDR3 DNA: TGTGCCAGCAGTTTCCCTCAGGCAGCCGGGAGGCTCTATGGCTACACCTTC

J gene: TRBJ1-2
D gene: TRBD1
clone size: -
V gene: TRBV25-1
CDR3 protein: CASRPTGGRGGYTF
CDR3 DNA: TGTGCCAGCAGGCCCACAGGGGGCCGCGGTGGCTACACCTTC

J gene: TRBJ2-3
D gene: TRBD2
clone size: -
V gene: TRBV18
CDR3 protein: CASSPLIRGGTDTQYF
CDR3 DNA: TGTGCCAGCTCACCACTAATTCGGGGGGGCACAGATACGCAGTATTTT

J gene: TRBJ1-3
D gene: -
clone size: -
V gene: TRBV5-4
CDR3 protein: CASSLGQENTIYF
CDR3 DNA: TGTGCCAGCAGCTTGGGACAGGAAAACACCATATATTTT

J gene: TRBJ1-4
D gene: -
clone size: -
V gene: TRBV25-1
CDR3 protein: CASSETAGLGEKLFF
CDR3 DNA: TGTGCCAGCAGTGAAACGGCAGGTCTGGGTGAAAAACTGTTTTTT

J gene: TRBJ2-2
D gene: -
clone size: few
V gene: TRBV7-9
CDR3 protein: CASSFSGRGTGELFF
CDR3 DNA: TGTGCCAGCAGCTTTTCCGGCAGAGGCACCGGGGAGCTGTTTTTT

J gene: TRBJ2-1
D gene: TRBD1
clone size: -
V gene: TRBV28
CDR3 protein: CASSFPGTGSNEQFF
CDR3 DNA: TGTGCCAGCAGTTTCCCCGGGACAGGGTCCAATGAGCAGTTCTTC

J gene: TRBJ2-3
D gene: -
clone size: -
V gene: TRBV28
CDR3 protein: CASRGHTDTQYF
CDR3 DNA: TGTGCCAGCAGGGGACACACAGATACGCAGTATTTT

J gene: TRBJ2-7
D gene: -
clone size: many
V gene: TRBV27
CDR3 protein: CASSFTGRSYEQYF
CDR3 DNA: TGTGCCAGCAGTTTCACAGGGCGCTCCTACGAGCAGTACTTC

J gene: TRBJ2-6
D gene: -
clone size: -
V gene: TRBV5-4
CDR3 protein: CASSFRQGEANVLTF
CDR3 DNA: TGTGCCAGCAGCTTCAGACAAGGGGAGGCCAACGTCCTGACTTTC

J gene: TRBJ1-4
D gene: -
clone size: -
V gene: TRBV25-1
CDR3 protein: CASSESIQATNEKLFF
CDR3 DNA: TGTGCCAGCAGTGAATCTATACAGGCAACTAATGAAAAACTGTTTTTT

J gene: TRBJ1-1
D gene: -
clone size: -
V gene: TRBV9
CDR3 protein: CASSGPRGRNTEAFF
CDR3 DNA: TGTGCCAGCAGCGGACCTCGAGGAAGGAACACTGAAGCTTTCTTT

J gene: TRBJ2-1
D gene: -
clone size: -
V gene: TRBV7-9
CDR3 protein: CASSQNHNEQFF
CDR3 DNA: TGTGCCAGCAGCCAGAACCACAATGAGCAGTTCTTC

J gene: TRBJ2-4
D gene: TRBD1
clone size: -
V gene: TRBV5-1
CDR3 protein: CASSPGDSKNIQYF
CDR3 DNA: TGTGCCAGCAGCCCAGGGGACAGCAAAAACATTCAGTACTTC

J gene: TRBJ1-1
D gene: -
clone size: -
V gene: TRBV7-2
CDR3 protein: CASSSTGLSTEAFF
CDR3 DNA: TGTGCCAGCAGCTCCACAGGGTTAAGCACTGAAGCTTTCTTT

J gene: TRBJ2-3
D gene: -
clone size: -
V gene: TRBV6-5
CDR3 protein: CASSYSNLASDTQYF
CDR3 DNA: TGTGCCAGCAGTTACTCGAACCTAGCTTCCGATACGCAGTATTTT

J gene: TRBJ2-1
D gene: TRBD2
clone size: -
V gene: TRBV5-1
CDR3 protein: CASSRGGAGNEQFF
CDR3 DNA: TGCGCCAGCAGCCGCGGGGGGGCTGGGAATGAGCAGTTCTTC

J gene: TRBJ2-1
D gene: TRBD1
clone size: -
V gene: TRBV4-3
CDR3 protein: CASSSQGQGFNEQFF
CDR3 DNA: TGCGCCAGCAGCTCCCAGGGACAGGGGTTCAATGAGCAGTTCTTC

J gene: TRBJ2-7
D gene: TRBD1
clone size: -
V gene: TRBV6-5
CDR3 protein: CASSQGANEQYF
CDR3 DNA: TGTGCCAGCAGTCAGGGGGCGAACGAGCAGTACTTC

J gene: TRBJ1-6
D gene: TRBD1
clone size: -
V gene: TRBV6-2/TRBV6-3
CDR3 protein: CASSYDRDRGSPLHF
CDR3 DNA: TGTGCCAGCAGTTACGATCGGGACAGGGGTTCACCCCTCCACTTT

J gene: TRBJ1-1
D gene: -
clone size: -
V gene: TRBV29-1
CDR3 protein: CSVVDRGTEAFF
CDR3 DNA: TGCAGCGTTGTAGATAGAGGCACTGAAGCTTTCTTT

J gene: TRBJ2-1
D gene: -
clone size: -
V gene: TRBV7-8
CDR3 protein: CASSSLVFSYNEQFF
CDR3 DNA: TGTGCCAGCAGCTCCCTAGTATTCTCCTACAATGAGCAGTTCTTC

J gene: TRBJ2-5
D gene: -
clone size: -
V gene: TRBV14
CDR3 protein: CASSQERRFIQETQYF
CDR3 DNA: TGTGCCAGCAGCCAGGAAAGGAGATTTATCCAAGAGACCCAGTACTTC

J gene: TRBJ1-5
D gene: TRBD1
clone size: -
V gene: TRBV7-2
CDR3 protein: CASSGTGGAGQPQHF
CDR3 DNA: TGTGCCAGCAGCGGTACAGGGGGCGCAGGGCAGCCCCAGCATTTT

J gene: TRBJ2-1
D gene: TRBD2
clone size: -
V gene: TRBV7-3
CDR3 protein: CASSLQAGVGNEQFF
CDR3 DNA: TGTGCCAGCAGCTTACAAGCGGGAGTTGGCAATGAGCAGTTCTTC

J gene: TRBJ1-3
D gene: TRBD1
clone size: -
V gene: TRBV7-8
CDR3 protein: CASRQTGYVGNTIYF
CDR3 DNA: TGTGCCAGCAGACAGACAGGGTACGTCGGAAACACCATATATTTT

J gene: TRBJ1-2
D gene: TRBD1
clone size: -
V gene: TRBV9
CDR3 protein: CASSVRDRLNYGYTF
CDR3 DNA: TGTGCCAGCAGCGTCCGGGACAGACTAAACTATGGCTACACCTTC